This T cell receptor beta chain was obtained from a study of OX40 agonist ivuxolimab in advanced cancers. Study background: Partial responses occurred in Three dose-escalation patients, one with hepatocellular carcinoma and two with cutaneous melanoma.

Repertoires were generated with immunoSEQ multiplex PCR, while TCRdb's copy carries only in-frame clones and drops some. There are approximately 89,000 clones in the sample; about 88% occur only once, and about 0.31% lies in the top ten. This CDR3 region has 16 residues. V lost 3 bases and J lost 12; bases outside the gene matches: 14. The germline V gene has CDR1 KGHSH and CDR2 LQKENI. This clonotype originated in an adult with an advanced solid tumor such as melanoma, head and neck, liver or kidney cancer. This chain joins TRBV18 and TRBJ1-6; TRBD1 matches 7 bases. The sample in question was CD4+ or CD8+ T cells sorted from blood, obtained in a trial of the OX40 agonist ivuxolimab. The CDR3 coding sequence is TGTGCCAGCTCACCGGATATGCGGGACAGTTCACAACCCCTCCACTTT. As protein: CASSPDMRDSSQPLHF. Supplemented by reference TRBV18 and TRBJ1-6, the full variable domain reads NAGVMQNPRHLVRRRGQEARLRCSPMKGHSHVYWYRQLPEEGLKFMVYLQKENIIDESGMPKERFSAEFPKEGPSILRIQQVVRGDSAAYFCASSPDMRDSSQPLHFGNGTRLTVT.